A selection of T cell receptor beta chains follows, all from one sample in a study of OX40 agonist ivuxolimab in advanced cancers. Data came from immunoSEQ multiplex PCR; TCRdb stores just in-frame clones and leaves some out. This table holds tens of thousands of clones, about 85% found once. Sample: CD4+ or CD8+ T cells sorted from blood, taken in a trial of the OX40 agonist ivuxolimab. The receptors were sampled from an adult with an advanced solid tumor such as melanoma, head and neck, liver or kidney cancer. The CDR3 runs from the conserved cysteine through the conserved F or W. D genes are given only for firm matches.

d_call j_call v_call cdr3_aa
TRBD1 TRBJ2-5 TRBV27 CASSAGTGAMETQYF
- TRBJ1-6 TRBV7-9 CASSSRQTSPLHF
TRBD1 TRBJ1-2 TRBV28 CASSPRGRGYGYTF
- TRBJ2-7 TRBV28 CATRTRTYEQYF
- TRBJ1-6 TRBV4-1 CASSARIQARLHF
- TRBJ1-3 TRBV2 CASSGTGNTIYF
- TRBJ2-1 TRBV7-9 CASSPSWGNEQFF
TRBD1 TRBJ2-7 TRBV7-9 CASGELEGQGAREQYF
- TRBJ2-3 TRBV15 CATRGLTDTQYF
TRBD2 TRBJ2-7 TRBV30 CALGLAAYEQYF
- TRBJ2-1 TRBV30 CAWSEGGVLITNEQFF
- TRBJ2-7 TRBV27 CASSLQTYYEQYF
- TRBJ2-5 TRBV27 CASSTSLATRETQYF
- TRBJ2-3 TRBV4-1 CASSTQLNTDTQYF
- TRBJ1-2 TRBV5-1 CASSFGYEGYTF
- TRBJ2-1 TRBV11-2 CASSLNSGGYNEQFF
- TRBJ2-1 TRBV9 CASSVGLNNEQFF
TRBD2 TRBJ2-1 TRBV11-3 CATGLAVNEQFF
TRBD2 TRBJ2-1 TRBV9 CASSDPGTSGRNEQFF
TRBD1 TRBJ2-3 TRBV7-9 CASSLNKAGGFGDTQYF
- TRBJ2-5 TRBV6-5 CASSYSLQIQETQYF
- TRBJ1-1 TRBV28 CASSLRMNTEAFF
- TRBJ1-1 TRBV10-3 CAISVAGRNTEAFF
- TRBJ2-5 TRBV7-2 CASSLGRAEETQYF
TRBD1 TRBJ1-2 TRBV5-5 CASSLTPGQGANYGYTF
- TRBJ1-1 TRBV5-8 CASSYRETTEAFF
- TRBJ2-3 TRBV27 CASSLLEVRTDTQYF
TRBD2 TRBJ2-1 TRBV7-9 CASRSGGLYNEQFF
- TRBJ2-5 TRBV30 CAWSVALTEQYF
- TRBJ1-2 TRBV25-1 CASRIGVYGYTF
TRBD2 TRBJ2-5 TRBV6-5 CASSYVGGQETQYF
TRBD1 TRBJ1-1 TRBV5-4 CASSLIAGGTEAFF
- TRBJ2-3 TRBV7-3 CASSLSAGTDTQYF
- TRBJ2-7 TRBV19 CASSMAGGPSEQYF
TRBD1 TRBJ2-2 TRBV14 CASTVRGGQGGDGELFF
- TRBJ2-5 TRBV19 CASSPRGGRETQYF
- TRBJ2-6 TRBV19 CASSMYPGYGANVLTF
- TRBJ2-7 TRBV7-2 CASSSNTQGGLYEQYF
- TRBJ1-4 TRBV15 CATSRYRLDEKLFF
- TRBJ1-4 TRBV7-9 CASSLAYRGNEKLFF
TRBD1 TRBJ2-5 TRBV19 CASSSFSDRDRGRKTQYF
TRBD2 TRBJ2-1 TRBV19 CASTTTSGRDSNEQFF
- TRBJ1-5 TRBV28 CASSLRALNQPQHF
TRBD1 TRBJ1-6 TRBV5-4 CASSLGQGPNSPLHF
- TRBJ1-1 TRBV30 CAWSVSGLAAFF
- TRBJ2-3 TRBV6-6 CASSYSRDTQYF
TRBD2 TRBJ2-4 TRBV28 CASSSPTSARPDLAKNIQYF
- TRBJ1-4 TRBV28 CASGSMTNEKLFF
- TRBJ1-5 TRBV6-6 CASRPRNRPDNQPQHF
- TRBJ1-2 TRBV28 CASSSDGGYTF
TRBD1 TRBJ1-2 TRBV11-2 CASSSGQGDYGYTF
- TRBJ2-5 TRBV2 CASSRGPNQETQYF
- TRBJ2-2 TRBV5-1 CASSWDTANTGELFF
- TRBJ2-3 TRBV28 CASSWQDTQYF
TRBD2 TRBJ2-5 TRBV5-4 CASSQGTTRGTQYF
TRBD2 TRBJ2-7 TRBV7-6 CASSSIPILGLAGEASYEQYF